This T cell receptor beta chain stems from a study of CD8 T cells in Susac syndrome. Random hexamers primed reverse transcription of about 0.45 to 1 ug RNA. Each CDR3 protein is one row after TCRdb ran MiXCR on the immunoSEQ multiplex PCR reads. This sample has roughly 150,000 distinct CDR3 sequences, with roughly 95% found just once. V lost 1 base to trimming and J lost 0 bases, with 7 bases between them. Germline V gene lookup returns CDR1 SEHNR and CDR2 FQNEAQ (reference sequence). The CDR3 length is 15 residues. CD8+ and CD4+ T cells from blood underwent TCR beta sequencing, which was carried out in a high-throughput format. Treatment-naive patients with stable or active relapsing-remitting disease were the multiple sclerosis controls.

The sequence was collected from a human donor with multiple sclerosis. Sequenced material: CD4+ T cells from PBMCs. The rearrangement uses TRBV7-9 and TRBJ1-5; D is ambiguous. The CDR3 DNA reads TGTGCCAGCAGCTTAGGCAGTTATAGCAATCAGCCCCAGCATTTT. This sequence encodes CASSLGSYSNQPQHF.